One and the same sample provided the 19 T cell receptor beta chains below, sequenced in a study of T cells in localized non-small cell lung cancer. Profiled with immunoSEQ multiplex PCR; TCRdb holds only in-frame clones, not every one. The sample lists 70,000 to 75,000 clones; roughly 83% were seen once. The sample consisted of peripheral blood, taken before any cancer treatment. These receptor sequences come from a female donor older than 55 with stage I lung adenocarcinoma.

The rearrangement uses TRBV7-9 and TRBJ2-5; tentatively, D is TRBD1 (6 bases). This CDR3 has 17 residues. The germline V and J ends were trimmed by 1 base and 2 bases, with 17 bases remaining between them. Germline CDR1 SEHNR, CDR2 FQNEAQ (reference sequence). Here the CDR3 reads CASSLGGRGSQQETQYF. Here the CDR3 DNA reads TGTGCCAGCAGCTTAGGCGGCAGGGGAAGCCAACAAGAGACCCAGTACTTC.

The chain joins TRBV9 to TRBJ2-2; no clear D. The CDR3 is 14 amino acids. Germline V CDR1 and CDR2: SGDLS, YYNGEE. The V end was cut by 0 bases, the J end by 7 bases, with 10 bases between. The CDR3 DNA follows: TGTGCCAGCAGCGTAGCTATGGATTTCGGGGAGCTGTTTTTT. Protein product: CASSVAMDFGELFF.

The rearrangement joins TRBV4-3 to TRBJ2-2, with D possibly being TRBD2 (6 bases). The CDR3 loop spans 16 amino acids. Germline values: CDR1 LGHNA, CDR2 YSLEER. Trimming took off 3 bases at V and 2 bases at J, with 13 bases between the two ends. This chain's CDR3 is CASSQGGGPNTGELFF. DNA for the CDR3: TGCGCCAGCAGCCAGGGGGGAGGCCCTAACACCGGGGAGCTGTTTTTT.

The chain carries TRBV28 and TRBJ2-1; D is unclear. The germline V gene has CDR1 MDHEN and CDR2 SYDVKM. V was clipped by 4 bases and J by 15 bases, with 16 bases between them. The CDR3 length is 12 residues. This chain's CDR3 is CASSSPTLVRFF. The DNA of the CDR3 is TGTGCCAGCAGTTCCCCGACACTCGTTCGGTTCTTC.

J is TRBJ1-2 and V is TRBV11-2; perhaps TRBD1 as D (5 bases). The length of the CDR3 is 16 residues. Germline V gene lookup returns CDR1 SGHAT and CDR2 FQNNGV. Trimming took 4 bases from V and 8 from J, leaving 23 bases between them. The CDR3 DNA reads TGTGCCAGCAGCTCCTTAAACCAACGCGGGGCCCGCGGCTACACCTTC. Protein sequence: CASSSLNQRGARGYTF.

In its sample, this clone was seen many times. This sequence joins TRBV6-1 and TRBJ1-4; possible D gene TRBD1, 5 bases. Trimming left V 1 base short and J 8 bases short, with 8 bases between. The CDR3 is made up of 13 amino acids. The germline CDR1 and CDR2 sequences are MNHNS and SASEGT. CDR3 residues: CASSEDRGEKLFF. The CDR3 DNA is TGTGCCAGCAGTGAAGACCGGGGGGAAAAACTGTTTTTT.

This clone turned up a few times. J is TRBJ1-2 and V is TRBV5-3, with TRBD1 matching over 7 bases. TRBV5-3 is an ORF, with its function uncertain. V trimming: 5 bases; J trimming: 4 bases; junction bases outside the gene matches: 17. CDR3 length: 17 residues. This CDR3 reads CARSCDRVVPAGYGYTF. The CDR3 region has the DNA TGTGCCAGAAGTTGTGACAGGGTGGTCCCCGCTGGCTATGGCTACACCTTC.

V and J are TRBV5-4 and TRBJ1-2, with 7 bases lining up with TRBD1. J gave up 4 bases and V 6 bases, and 6 bases lay outside the gene matches. The CDR3 is made up of 13 amino acids. Germline-derived CDR1 and CDR2 are SGHNT and YYREEE (reference sequence). The CDR3 nucleotides are TGTGCCAGCATCCTCAGGGGGGGCTATGGCTACACCTTC. Its protein product is CASILRGGYGYTF.

V is TRBV5-1 and J is TRBJ1-2, with TRBD1 matching over 7 bases. The CDR3 spans 15 residues. Trimming at V came to 4 bases and at J to 5 bases, leaving 11 bases not matched to a gene. Germline V gives CDR1 SGHRS, CDR2 YFSETQ. CDR3 region: CASSVDRDSSYGYTF. CDR3 DNA sequence: TGCGCCAGCAGCGTTGACAGGGATTCGAGTTATGGCTACACCTTC.

The V and J genes are TRBV9 and TRBJ2-7, with 10 positions matching TRBD1. The CDR3 has 14 residues. Unmatched junction bases numbered 2, after V lost 3 bases and J lost 2 bases. Germline CDR1 and CDR2: SGDLS and YYNGEE. CDR3: CASSGGQGPYEQYF. CDR3 sequence (DNA): TGTGCCAGCAGCGGGGGACAGGGGCCCTACGAGCAGTACTTC.

The chain recombines TRBV6-5 with TRBJ1-2, with D maybe TRBD1 (5 bases). Germline-derived CDR1 and CDR2 are MNHEY and SVGAGI. The CDR3 is made up of 15 amino acids. V lost 8 bases to trimming and J lost 2 bases, with 18 bases between them. The CDR3 bases are TGTGCCAGCGCCGACTACAGGCATTTGAACTATGGCTACACCTTC. Residues: CASADYRHLNYGYTF.

This clone was found a few times. The V gene is TRBV6-5, the J gene TRBJ1-2; 10 positions agree with TRBD1. V lost 6 bases, J lost 7 bases, and 8 bases stayed unmatched. Germline lookup yields CDR1 MNHEY and CDR2 SVGAGI. The CDR3 sequence is 14 residues long. Here the CDR3 reads CASSPGQGVVGYTF. The CDR3, as DNA: TGTGCCAGCAGCCCCGGACAGGGGGTGGTTGGCTACACCTTC.

The chain is built from TRBV9 and TRBJ2-7, with D unclear. Germline CDR1 is SGDLS and CDR2 is YYNGEE. Deletions cut 0 bases from V and 4 bases from J, with 11 bases between. This CDR3 has 14 residues. The CDR3 nucleotides are TGTGCCAGCAGCGTAGGTGATGTGGCTTACGAGCAGTACTTC. Translated: CASSVGDVAYEQYF. The full variable domain, with the rest looked up from reference TRBV9 and TRBJ2-7, is DSGVTQTPKHLITATGQRVTLRCSPRSGDLSVYWYQQSLDQGLQFLIQYYNGEERAKGNILERFSAQQFPDLHSELNLSSLELGDSALYFCASSVGDVAYEQYFGPGTRLTVT.

CDR3 sequence reads: CASQTPTVEAFF. The DNA of the CDR3 is TGTGCCAGCCAGACCCCCACCGTAGAAGCTTTCTTT. The V call is TRBV6-1, the J call TRBJ1-1; D is unclear. The CDR3 contains 12 residues. Trimming pared 8 bases from V and 8 bases from J, leaving 15 bases between. CDR1 and CDR2 from the germline V gene are MNHNS and SASEGT.

V gene TRBV9 combines with J gene TRBJ2-7; D possibly corresponds to TRBD1 (6 bases). Germline CDR1 is SGDLS and CDR2 is YYNGEE. Trimming removed 7 bases from V and 3 bases from J, with 17 bases in between. The CDR3 totals 14 residues. In DNA, the CDR3 is TGTGCCAGCCGAAAGTGGACAGTTGGCTACGAGCAGTACTTC. Translation gives CASRKWTVGYEQYF.

The V gene is TRBV5-8, the J gene TRBJ2-1; a possible D gene is TRBD1 (6 bases). Deletions cut 5 bases from V and 4 bases from J, with 13 bases between. The CDR3 consists of 14 residues. CDR1 and CDR2 (germline): SGHTS, YDEGEE. The CDR3 spells CASSSPDSYNEQFF. Here the CDR3 DNA reads TGTGCCAGCAGTTCCCCGGACAGTTACAATGAGCAGTTCTTC. The variable domain in full, with the rest retrieved from reference TRBV5-8 and TRBJ2-1, is EAGVTQSPTHLIKTRGQQATLRCSPISGHTSVYWYQQALGLGLQFLLWYDEGEERNRGNFPPRFSGRQFPNYSSELNVNALELEDSALYLCASSSPDSYNEQFFGPGTRLTVL.

The genes are TRBV19 and TRBJ2-7, with TRBD1 identical over 8 bases. Germline V CDR1 and CDR2: LNHDA, SQIVND (reference sequence). The CDR3 length is 15 residues. V was pared by 3 bases and J by 3 bases, with 7 bases of the junction left unmatched. The DNA of the CDR3 is TGTGCCAGTAGTATTGGCCGGGACAGGATCTACGAGCAGTACTTC. This encodes CASSIGRDRIYEQYF.

This sequence joins TRBV2 and TRBJ2-7; 8 positions agree with TRBD2. The CDR3 is 16 residues long. V shed 3 bases, J shed 3 bases, and the junction held 10 bases outside the gene matches. CDR1 and CDR2 (germline): SNHLY, FYNNEI. The CDR3 here is CASSEGLAGFIYEQYF. The CDR3 DNA sequence: TGTGCCAGCAGTGAGGGGTTAGCGGGGTTTATCTACGAGCAGTACTTC.

V gene TRBV7-3 combines with J gene TRBJ1-6; 7 bases are shared with TRBD1. The length of the CDR3 is 15 residues. Germline V gene lookup returns CDR1 SGHTA and CDR2 FQGTGA. J lost 10 bases, V lost 1 base, and 7 bases had no gene match. The CDR3: CASSLRGGSNSPLHF. In DNA, the CDR3 is TGTGCCAGCAGCTTAAGAGGGGGCAGCAACTCACCCCTCCACTTT.